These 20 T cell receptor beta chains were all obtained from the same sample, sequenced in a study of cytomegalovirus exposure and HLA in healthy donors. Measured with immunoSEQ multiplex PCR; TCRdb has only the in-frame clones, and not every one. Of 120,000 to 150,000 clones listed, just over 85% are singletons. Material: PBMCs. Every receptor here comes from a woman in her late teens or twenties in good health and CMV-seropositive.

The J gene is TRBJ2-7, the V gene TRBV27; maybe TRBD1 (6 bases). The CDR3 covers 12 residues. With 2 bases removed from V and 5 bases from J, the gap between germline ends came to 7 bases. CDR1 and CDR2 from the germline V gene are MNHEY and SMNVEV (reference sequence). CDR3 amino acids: CASSLGQNEQYF. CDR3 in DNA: TGTGCCAGCAGTTTAGGACAGAACGAGCAGTACTTC.

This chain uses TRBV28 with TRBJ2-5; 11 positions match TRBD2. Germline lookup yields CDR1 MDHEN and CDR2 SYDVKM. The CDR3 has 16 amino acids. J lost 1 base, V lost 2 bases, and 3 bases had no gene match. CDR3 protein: CASSLGLAGGQETQYF. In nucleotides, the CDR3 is TGTGCCAGCAGTTTAGGCCTAGCGGGAGGCCAAGAGACCCAGTACTTC.

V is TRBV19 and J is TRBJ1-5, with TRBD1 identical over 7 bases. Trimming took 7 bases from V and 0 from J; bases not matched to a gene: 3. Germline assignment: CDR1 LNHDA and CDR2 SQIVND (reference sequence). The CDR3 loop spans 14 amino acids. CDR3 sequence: CASNWDSSNQPQHF. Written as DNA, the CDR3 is TGTGCCAGTAATTGGGACAGTAGCAATCAGCCCCAGCATTTT.

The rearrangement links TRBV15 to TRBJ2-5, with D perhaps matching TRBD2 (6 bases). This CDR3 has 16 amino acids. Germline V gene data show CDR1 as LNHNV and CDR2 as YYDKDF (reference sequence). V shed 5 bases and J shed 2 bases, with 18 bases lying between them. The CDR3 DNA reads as TGTGCCACCAGCCCCGTGGGCGGGAATTTACAAGAGACCCAGTACTTC. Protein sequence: CATSPVGGNLQETQYF.

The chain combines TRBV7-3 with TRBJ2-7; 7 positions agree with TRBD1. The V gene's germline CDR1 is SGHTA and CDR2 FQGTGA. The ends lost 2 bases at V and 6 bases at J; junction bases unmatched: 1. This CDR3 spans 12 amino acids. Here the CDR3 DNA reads TGTGCCAGCAGCTTACCAGGGGGCGAGCAGTACTTC. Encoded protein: CASSLPGGEQYF. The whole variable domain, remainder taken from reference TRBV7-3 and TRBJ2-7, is GAGVSQTPSNKVTEKGKYVELRCDPISGHTALYWYRQSLGQGPEFLIYFQGTGAADDSGLPNDRFFAVRPEGSVSTLKIQRTERGDSAVYLCASSLPGGEQYFGPGTRLTVT.

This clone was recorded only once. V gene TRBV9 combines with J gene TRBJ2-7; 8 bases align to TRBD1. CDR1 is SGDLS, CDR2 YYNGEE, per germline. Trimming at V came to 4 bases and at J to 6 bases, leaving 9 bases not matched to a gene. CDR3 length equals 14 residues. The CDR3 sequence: CASSFGQGSIEQYF. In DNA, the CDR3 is TGTGCCAGCAGCTTCGGACAGGGATCGATCGAGCAGTACTTC.

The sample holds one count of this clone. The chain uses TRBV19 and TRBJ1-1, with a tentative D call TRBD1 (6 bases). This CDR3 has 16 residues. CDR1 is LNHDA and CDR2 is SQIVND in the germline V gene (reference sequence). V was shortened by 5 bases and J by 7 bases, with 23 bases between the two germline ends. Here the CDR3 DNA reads TGTGCCAGTAGTTTACCGGGACACCCTCCTCGGGGTGAAGCTTTCTTT. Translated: CASSLPGHPPRGEAFF.

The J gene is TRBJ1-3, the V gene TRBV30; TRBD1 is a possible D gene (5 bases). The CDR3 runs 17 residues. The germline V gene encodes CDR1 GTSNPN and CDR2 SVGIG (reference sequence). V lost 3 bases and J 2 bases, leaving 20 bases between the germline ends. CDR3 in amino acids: CAWRRDYGRVAGNTIYF. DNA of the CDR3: TGTGCCTGGAGAAGAGATTATGGCAGGGTGGCTGGAAACACCATATATTTT. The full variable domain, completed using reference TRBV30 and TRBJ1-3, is SQTIHQWPATLVQPVGSPLSLECTVEGTSNPNLYWYRQAAGRGLQLLFYSVGIGQISSEVPQNLSASRPQDRQFILSSKKLLLSDSGFYLCAWRRDYGRVAGNTIYFGEGSWLTVV.

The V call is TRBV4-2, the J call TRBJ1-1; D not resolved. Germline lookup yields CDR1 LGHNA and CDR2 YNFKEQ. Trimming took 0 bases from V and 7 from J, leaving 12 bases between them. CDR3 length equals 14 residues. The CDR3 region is CASSQEVPGYEAFF. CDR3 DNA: TGTGCCAGCAGCCAAGAGGTCCCGGGATATGAAGCTTTCTTT.

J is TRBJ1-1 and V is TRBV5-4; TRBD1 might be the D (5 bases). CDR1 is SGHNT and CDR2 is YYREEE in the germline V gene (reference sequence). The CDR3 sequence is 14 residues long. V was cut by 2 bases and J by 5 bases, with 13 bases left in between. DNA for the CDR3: TGTGCCAGCAGCTTCAGGGTGGATGGGACTGAAGCTTTCTTT. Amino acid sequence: CASSFRVDGTEAFF.

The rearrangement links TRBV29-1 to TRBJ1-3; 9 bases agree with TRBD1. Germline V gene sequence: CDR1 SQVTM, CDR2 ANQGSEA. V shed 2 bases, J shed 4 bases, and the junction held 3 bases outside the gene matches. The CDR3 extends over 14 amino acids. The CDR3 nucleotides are TGCAGCGTTGAATGGACAGGGGAGGGAAACACCATATATTTT. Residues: CSVEWTGEGNTIYF. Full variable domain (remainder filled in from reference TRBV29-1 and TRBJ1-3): SAVISQKPSRDICQRGTSLTIQCQVDSQVTMMFWYRQQPGQSLTLIATANQGSEATYESGFVIDKFPISRPNLTFSTLTVSNMSPEDSSIYLCSVEWTGEGNTIYFGEGSWLTVV.

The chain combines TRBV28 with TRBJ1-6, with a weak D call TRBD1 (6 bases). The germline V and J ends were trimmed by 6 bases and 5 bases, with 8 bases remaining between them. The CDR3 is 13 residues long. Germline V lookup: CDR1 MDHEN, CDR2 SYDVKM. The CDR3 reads CASSTGNNSPLHF. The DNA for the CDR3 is TGTGCCAGCAGCACAGGGAATAATTCACCCCTCCACTTT. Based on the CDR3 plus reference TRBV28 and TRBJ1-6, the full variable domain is DVKVTQSSRYLVKRTGEKVFLECVQDMDHENMFWYRQDPGLGLRLIYFSYDVKMKEKGDIPEGYSVSREKKERFSLILESASTNQTSMYLCASSTGNNSPLHFGNGTRLTVT.

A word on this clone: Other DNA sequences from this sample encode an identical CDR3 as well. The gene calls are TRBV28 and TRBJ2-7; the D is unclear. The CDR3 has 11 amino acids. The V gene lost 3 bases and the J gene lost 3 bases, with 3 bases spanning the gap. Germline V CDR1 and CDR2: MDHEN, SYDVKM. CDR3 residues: CASSLRYEQYF. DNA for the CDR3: TGTGCCAGCAGTTTGCGCTACGAGCAGTACTTC.

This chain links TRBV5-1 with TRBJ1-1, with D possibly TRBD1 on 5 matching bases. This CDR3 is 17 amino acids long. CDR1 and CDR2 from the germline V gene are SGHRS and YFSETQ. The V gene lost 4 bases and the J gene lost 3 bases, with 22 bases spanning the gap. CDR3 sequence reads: CASSLLPVGRGDTEAFF. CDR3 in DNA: TGCGCCAGCAGCCTCCTCCCGGTGGGTAGGGGCGACACTGAAGCTTTCTTT.

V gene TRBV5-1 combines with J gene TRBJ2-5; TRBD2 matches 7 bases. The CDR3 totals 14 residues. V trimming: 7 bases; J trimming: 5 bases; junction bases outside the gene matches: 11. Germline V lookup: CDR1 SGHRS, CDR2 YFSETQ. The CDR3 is CASGPWGGQETQYF. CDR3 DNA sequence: TGCGCCAGCGGGCCTTGGGGGGGTCAGGAGACCCAGTACTTC. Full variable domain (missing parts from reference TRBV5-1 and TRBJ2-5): KAGVTQTPRYLIKTRGQQVTLSCSPISGHRSVSWYQQTPGQGLQFLFEYFSETQRNKGNFPGRFSGRQFSNSRSEMNVSTLELGDSALYLCASGPWGGQETQYFGPGTRLLVL.

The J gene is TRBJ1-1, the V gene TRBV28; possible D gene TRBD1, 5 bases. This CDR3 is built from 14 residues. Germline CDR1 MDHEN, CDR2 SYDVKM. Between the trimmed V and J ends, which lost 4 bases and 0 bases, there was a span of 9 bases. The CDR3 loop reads CASSSGGLNTEAFF. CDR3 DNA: TGTGCCAGCAGTTCGGGGGGACTGAACACTGAAGCTTTCTTT.

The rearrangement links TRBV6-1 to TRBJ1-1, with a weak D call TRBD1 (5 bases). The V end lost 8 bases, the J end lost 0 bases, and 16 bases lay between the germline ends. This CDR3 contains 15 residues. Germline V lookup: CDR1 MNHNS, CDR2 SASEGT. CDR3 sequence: CASGQGRGLNTEAFF. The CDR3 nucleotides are TGTGCCAGCGGGCAAGGTAGGGGATTGAACACTGAAGCTTTCTTT.

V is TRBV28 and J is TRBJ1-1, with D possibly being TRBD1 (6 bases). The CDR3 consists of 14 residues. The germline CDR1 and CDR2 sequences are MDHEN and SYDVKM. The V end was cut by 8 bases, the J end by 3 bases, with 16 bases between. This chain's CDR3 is CASDTSTGYTEAFF. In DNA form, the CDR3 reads TGTGCCAGCGATACATCAACAGGGTACACTGAAGCTTTCTTT.

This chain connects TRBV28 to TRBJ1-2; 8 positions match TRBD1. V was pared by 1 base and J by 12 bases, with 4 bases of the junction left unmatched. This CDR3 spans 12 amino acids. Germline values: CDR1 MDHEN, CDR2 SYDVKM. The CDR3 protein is CASSLLQGVNTF. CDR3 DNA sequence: TGTGCCAGCAGTTTATTACAGGGGGTAAACACCTTC.

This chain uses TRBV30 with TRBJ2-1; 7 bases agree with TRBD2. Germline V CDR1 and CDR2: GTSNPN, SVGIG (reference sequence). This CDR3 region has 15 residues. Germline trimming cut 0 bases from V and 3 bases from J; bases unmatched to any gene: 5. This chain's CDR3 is CAWSVSSGNYNEQFF. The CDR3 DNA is TGTGCCTGGAGTGTATCTAGCGGAAACTACAATGAGCAGTTCTTC.